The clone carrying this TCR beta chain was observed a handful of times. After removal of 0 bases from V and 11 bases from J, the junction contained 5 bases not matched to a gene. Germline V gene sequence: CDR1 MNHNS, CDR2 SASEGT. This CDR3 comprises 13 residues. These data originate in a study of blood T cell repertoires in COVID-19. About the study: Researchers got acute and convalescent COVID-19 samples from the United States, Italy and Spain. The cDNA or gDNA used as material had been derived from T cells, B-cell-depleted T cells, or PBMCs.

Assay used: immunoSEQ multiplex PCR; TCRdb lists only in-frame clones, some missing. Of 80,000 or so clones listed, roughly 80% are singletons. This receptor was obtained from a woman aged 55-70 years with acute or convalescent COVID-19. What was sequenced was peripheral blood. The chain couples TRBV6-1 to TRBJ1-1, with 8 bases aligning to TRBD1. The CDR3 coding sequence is TGTGCCAGCAGTGAAGCTCCCAGGGGGCGTGCTTTCTTT. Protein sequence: CASSEAPRGRAFF.